The 8 T cell receptor beta chains reported below all come from one sample, sequenced in a study of monozygotic twins with cystic fibrosis. The data were produced by immunoSEQ multiplex PCR, yet TCRdb's version contains in-frame clones alone and is incomplete. Altogether about 24,000 clones are present, more than 85% being singletons, with the ten largest covering approximately 0.28%. Sequencing input: blood. Receptors were obtained from a girl aged 2-10 years with cystic fibrosis.

DNA for the CDR3: TGTGCCTGGGCGGAGGCGGGGGCTTTTTTTAAAGAGACCCAGTACTTC. It yields the protein CAWAEAGAFFKETQYF. The gene calls are TRBV30 and TRBJ2-5; tentative D call: TRBD2 (7 bases). The germline V gene has CDR1 GTSNPN and CDR2 SVGIG (reference sequence). CDR3 length: 16 residues. V dropped 5 bases and J dropped 3 bases, with 22 bases sitting between them.

This clone showed up just a few times. V and J are TRBV10-3 and TRBJ1-5; weak D call: TRBD1 (5 bases). This CDR3 has 12 amino acids. The germline gives CDR1 ENHRY, CDR2 SYGVKD. With 3 bases removed from V and 5 bases from J, the gap between germline ends came to 5 bases. The CDR3 DNA follows: TGTGCCATCAGTGACAGGGATCAGCCCCAGCATTTT. Encoded protein: CAISDRDQPQHF.

The chain carries TRBV18 and TRBJ2-1; D unclear. V lost 4 bases and J 0 bases, leaving 10 bases between the germline ends. The CDR3 length is 15 residues. Germline V CDR1 and CDR2: KGHSH, LQKENI. CDR3 DNA sequence: TGTGCCAGCTCACACCCGACCAGCTCCTACAATGAGCAGTTCTTC. Translated: CASSHPTSSYNEQFF.

This clone was recorded once. The V gene is TRBV10-3, the J gene TRBJ2-3, with a weak D call TRBD1 (6 bases). This CDR3 comprises 15 residues. The germline V and J ends were trimmed by 6 bases and 3 bases, with 16 bases remaining between them. Germline V lookup: CDR1 ENHRY, CDR2 SYGVKD. The CDR3 region is CAIRTGQWGTDTQYF. CDR3 bases: TGTGCCATCAGGACCGGACAGTGGGGGACAGATACGCAGTATTTT.

A remark on this clone: Distinct nucleotide sequences in the sample also encode this CDR3. The genes are TRBV30 and TRBJ1-2; D call uncertain. Trimming removed 0 bases at V and 4 bases at J, with 3 bases between. CDR3 length equals 11 residues. Germline V gene sequence: CDR1 GTSNPN, CDR2 SVGIG (reference sequence). The CDR3 nucleotides are TGTGCCTGGAGTGTAGGCTATGGCTACACCTTC. Protein sequence: CAWSVGYGYTF.

This chain links TRBV5-1 with TRBJ2-7; tentative D call: TRBD1 (5 bases). Trimming cost V 0 bases and J 6 bases, with 16 bases left between them. Germline V lookup: CDR1 SGHRS, CDR2 YFSETQ. The CDR3 is 15 amino acids. Here the CDR3 DNA reads TGCGCCAGCAGCTTGGCCATCGACAGCGCTACCGAGCAGTACTTC. As protein: CASSLAIDSATEQYF.

The genes are TRBV4-3 and TRBJ1-1, with D unresolved. The germline CDR1 and CDR2 sequences are LGHNA and YSLEER. V lost 0 bases, J lost 0 bases, and 8 bases lay in between. The CDR3 has 15 amino acids. The CDR3 loop reads CASSQDWGMNTEAFF. In nucleotides, the CDR3 is TGCGCCAGCAGCCAAGATTGGGGAATGAACACTGAAGCTTTCTTT.

This chain connects TRBV5-1 to TRBJ1-6; the D is unclear. This CDR3 contains 19 residues. Germline V gene data show CDR1 as SGHRS and CDR2 as YFSETQ. The germline V and J ends were trimmed by 1 base and 4 bases, with 21 bases remaining between them. The CDR3 DNA reads TGCGCCAGCAGCTTGTTTCCGTTCATGGTGGACGTATATAATTCACCCCTCCACTTT. Translated: CASSLFPFMVDVYNSPLHF.